The T cell receptor beta chain described here comes from a study of OX40 agonist ivuxolimab in advanced cancers. In the study overall: Three patients had partial responses: one hepatocellular carcinoma, two cutaneous melanoma. Broader study findings: On average, CD8+ T cells had more expanded clones than CD4+.

Autoimmune disease history or systemic immunosuppression was exclusionary. This clone has only one observation. The antigen is unknown. The CDR3 has 14 residues. Per germline, CDR1 SQVTM and CDR2 ANQGSEA. The germline V and J ends were trimmed by 4 bases and 4 bases, with 13 bases remaining between them. This table comes from immunoSEQ multiplex PCR, and its TCRdb copy is limited to in-frame clones, with some not included. The sample has 65,000 to 80,000 clones; over 80% are singletons. The source is an adult with an advanced solid tumor such as melanoma, head and neck, liver or kidney cancer. The chain is built from TRBV29-1 and TRBJ1-4, with D possibly TRBD1 on 5 matching bases. The material was CD4+ or CD8+ T cells sorted from blood, obtained in a trial of the OX40 agonist ivuxolimab. CDR3 sequence (DNA): TGCAGCGTTGGGGAGGGGCAAGATAATGAAAAACTGTTTTTT. Protein product: CSVGEGQDNEKLFF.